Each of the 14 T cell receptor beta chains below was sequenced from the same sample in a study of blood T cell repertoires in COVID-19. Sequenced by immunoSEQ multiplex PCR; TCRdb stores in-frame clones only, minus some. The profile shows some 300,000 clones, 85% to 90% of them singletons. The sample was peripheral blood. The origin of the receptors is a woman aged 35 to 49 with COVID-19, enrolled during active disease.

The chain has TRBV29-1 and TRBJ2-2; 8 bases map to TRBD2. V lost 7 bases to trimming and J lost 5 bases; unmatched junction nucleotides: 12. The CDR3 is made up of 15 amino acids. Germline V lookup: CDR1 SQVTM, CDR2 ANQGSEA. The CDR3 coding sequence is TGCAGCGCCAGAGACTCCGCGGGAGGAACCGGGGAGCTGTTTTTT. Translation: CSARDSAGGTGELFF.

Comment on this clone: Other DNA sequences in this specimen translate into the identical CDR3. This chain connects TRBV4-3 to TRBJ1-5, with TRBD1 matching over 8 bases. J was trimmed by 4 bases and V by 2 bases; bases with no gene match: 1. From germline, CDR1 is LGHNA and CDR2 YSLEER. CDR3 length: 14 amino acids. CDR3 protein: CASSQRTGNQPQHF. The CDR3 region has the DNA TGCGCCAGCAGCCAAAGGACAGGGAATCAGCCCCAGCATTTT.

This clone was counted a single time. The rearrangement joins TRBV28 to TRBJ2-6; a possible D gene is TRBD2 (6 bases). Germline V lookup: CDR1 MDHEN, CDR2 SYDVKM. The CDR3 loop spans 17 amino acids. V was shortened by 7 bases and J by 3 bases, with 19 bases between the two germline ends. CDR3 region: CASTQARGIIGANVLTF. CDR3 DNA sequence: TGTGCCAGCACCCAGGCCCGGGGGATAATTGGGGCCAACGTCCTGACTTTC.

This clone was counted once. The chain employs TRBV27 and TRBJ1-2; D is unclear. The CDR3 covers 16 residues. Trimming removed 7 bases from V and 4 bases from J, with 22 bases in between. From germline, CDR1 is MNHEY and CDR2 SMNVEV (reference sequence). CDR3 DNA sequence: TGTGCCAGCACCCTAAGATCAGGCGCCGCTCCCTATGGCTACACCTTC. Its translation is CASTLRSGAAPYGYTF.

Here the CDR3 reads CASSDPGLAASGEQFF. CDR3 in DNA: TGTGCCAGCAGCGACCCGGGACTAGCTGCGTCGGGTGAGCAGTTCTTC. V usage is TRBV2 and J usage is TRBJ2-1, with 9 bases fitting TRBD2. This CDR3 contains 16 residues. Germline lookup yields CDR1 SNHLY and CDR2 FYNNEI. With 6 bases clipped from V and 9 bases from J, the junction kept 15 bases outside the gene matches.

The chain couples TRBV27 to TRBJ1-2; D ambiguous. The CDR3 is 14 amino acids. Germline loops: CDR1 MNHEY, CDR2 SMNVEV (reference sequence). The V and J ends lost 3 bases and 4 bases respectively, with 12 bases between them. CDR3 in DNA: TGTGCCAGCAGTTTGGCGGGCGTAGGCTATGGCTACACCTTC. Its protein product is CASSLAGVGYGYTF.

The chain combines TRBV4-3 with TRBJ1-1, with D hard to call. Per germline, CDR1 LGHNA and CDR2 YSLEER. V was pared by 0 bases and J by 3 bases, with 11 bases between. This CDR3 has 15 residues. Here the CDR3 reads CASSQERAGYTEAFF. CDR3 sequence (DNA): TGCGCCAGCAGCCAAGAGAGGGCGGGGTACACTGAAGCTTTCTTT.

This chain joins TRBV5-1 and TRBJ2-1, with 15 bases aligning to TRBD2. Trimming cost V 3 bases and J 8 bases; bases outside gene matches: 9. CDR3 length: 17 residues. Germline V gene data show CDR1 as SGHRS and CDR2 as YFSETQ. The CDR3 loop is CASSSIGTSGRNHEQFF. The CDR3 DNA reads TGCGCCAGCAGCTCGATCGGGACTAGCGGGAGGAACCATGAGCAGTTCTTC. The full variable domain, its missing parts supplied by reference TRBV5-1 and TRBJ2-1, is KAGVTQTPRYLIKTRGQQVTLSCSPISGHRSVSWYQQTPGQGLQFLFEYFSETQRNKGNFPGRFSGRQFSNSRSEMNVSTLELGDSALYLCASSSIGTSGRNHEQFFGPGTRLTVL.

The CDR3 region is CASSHDRVNTEAFF. DNA for the CDR3: TGCGCCAGCAGCCACGACAGGGTGAACACTGAAGCTTTCTTT. The chain has TRBV4-3 and TRBJ1-1; 7 positions agree with TRBD1. The CDR3 is made up of 14 amino acids. Trimming removed 3 bases from V and 0 bases from J; junction bases left unmatched: 1. Germline-derived CDR1 and CDR2 are LGHNA and YSLEER.

This rearrangement joins TRBV24-1 to TRBJ2-1; a possible D gene is TRBD2 (6 bases). This CDR3 has 15 residues. Germline loops: CDR1 KGHDR, CDR2 SFDVKD. V was shortened by 3 bases and J by 5 bases, with 13 bases between the two germline ends. The CDR3 region is CATSDPRDFDNEQFF. CDR3 DNA sequence: TGTGCCACCAGTGATCCCCGGGACTTCGACAATGAGCAGTTCTTC.

V and J are TRBV10-3 and TRBJ1-4; 7 bases fit TRBD1. Germline CDR1 ENHRY, CDR2 SYGVKD. This CDR3 is built from 13 residues. Unmatched junction bases numbered 1, after V lost 2 bases and J lost 7 bases. The CDR3 spells CAISETGVEKLFF. DNA for the CDR3: TGTGCCATCAGTGAGACAGGGGTTGAAAAACTGTTTTTT.

The rearrangement links TRBV24-1 to TRBJ2-7, with TRBD2 matching over 7 bases. Germline CDR1 KGHDR, CDR2 SFDVKD. J was trimmed by 2 bases and V by 0 bases; bases with no gene match: 6. This CDR3 contains 16 residues. The CDR3 DNA is TGTGCCACCAGTGATTTGGGGGAGGGCGCGACCTACGAGCAGTACTTC. This gives the protein CATSDLGEGATYEQYF.

The genes are TRBV28 and TRBJ1-5, with D unresolved. V lost 8 bases to trimming and J lost 1 base, with 12 bases between them. There are 14 residues in the CDR3. Germline-derived CDR1 and CDR2 are MDHEN and SYDVKM. In nucleotides, the CDR3 is TGTGCCAGCCAACAGCCGGGGAGCAATCAGCCCCAGCATTTT. It is translated as CASQQPGSNQPQHF.

This clone appeared a single time. V is TRBV18 and J is TRBJ1-2; weak D call: TRBD1 (5 bases). Looked up from germline, CDR1 is KGHSH and CDR2 is LQKENI. The V gene lost 3 bases and the J gene lost 1 base, with 9 bases spanning the gap. There are 14 residues in the CDR3. This CDR3 is CASSPSTDNYGYTF. The CDR3, as DNA: TGTGCCAGCTCACCTTCGACAGATAACTATGGCTACACCTTC.